A single sample is the source of the 18 T cell receptor beta chains below, sequenced in a study of OX40 agonist ivuxolimab in advanced cancers. Method: immunoSEQ multiplex PCR; TCRdb's copy keeps in-frame clones and lacks some. Of around 53,000 clones in the sample, over 85% were seen once. The sequencing here drew on CD4+ or CD8+ T cells sorted from blood, taken in a trial of the OX40 agonist ivuxolimab. The source is an adult with an advanced solid tumor such as melanoma, head and neck, liver or kidney cancer.

The chain has TRBV20-1 and TRBJ2-7; a possible D gene is TRBD1 (5 bases). From germline, CDR1 is DFQATT and CDR2 SNEGSKA (reference sequence). V lost 0 bases and J 9 bases, leaving 9 bases between the germline ends. The CDR3 covers 11 residues. The CDR3 protein is CSARDSGLQYF. CDR3 nucleotide sequence: TGCAGTGCTAGAGATTCAGGGCTGCAGTACTTC.

The chain has TRBV9 and TRBJ2-4; D is possibly TRBD2 (6 bases). V was cut by 2 bases and J by 9 bases, with 9 bases left in between. There are 12 residues in the CDR3. CDR1 and CDR2 from the germline V gene are SGDLS and YYNGEE. The CDR3 is CASSVGSGIQYF. As DNA, the CDR3 is TGTGCCAGCAGCGTCGGGAGCGGCATTCAGTACTTC.

This chain links TRBV28 with TRBJ1-1, with D possibly TRBD1 on 6 matching bases. This CDR3 has 13 residues. Per the germline V gene, CDR1 is MDHEN and CDR2 is SYDVKM. Trimming took 6 bases from V and 5 from J, leaving 13 bases between them. Here the CDR3 DNA reads TGTGCCAGCAGCAGGGGTTTAGGGACTGAAGCTTTCTTT. Encoded protein: CASSRGLGTEAFF.

The chain uses TRBV13 and TRBJ2-7; 10 bases align to TRBD1. CDR1 and CDR2 from the germline V gene are PRHDT and FYEKMQ (reference sequence). The length of the CDR3 is 16 residues. J was trimmed by 3 bases and V by 5 bases; bases with no gene match: 10. DNA for the CDR3: TGTGCCAGCAGCCCGCAGACCGGGACAGGGGACTACGAGCAGTACTTC. Its translation is CASSPQTGTGDYEQYF.

CDR3 bases: TGTGCCAGCAGTGTCGCACATCTACACTACGAGCAGTACTTC. This gives the protein CASSVAHLHYEQYF. The rearrangement uses TRBV28 and TRBJ2-7, with D unclear. The germline V gene has CDR1 MDHEN and CDR2 SYDVKM. The CDR3 loop spans 14 amino acids. Deletions cut 5 bases from V and 3 bases from J, with 14 bases between. Based on the CDR3 plus reference TRBV28 and TRBJ2-7, the full variable domain is DVKVTQSSRYLVKRTGEKVFLECVQDMDHENMFWYRQDPGLGLRLIYFSYDVKMKEKGDIPEGYSVSREKKERFSLILESASTNQTSMYLCASSVAHLHYEQYFGPGTRLTVT.

V is TRBV27 and J is TRBJ1-5; weak D call: TRBD1 (6 bases). Germline V CDR1 and CDR2: MNHEY, SMNVEV (reference sequence). V lost 6 bases and J lost 0, with 15 bases in between. The CDR3 loop spans 16 amino acids. The CDR3 DNA reads TGTGCCAGCAGCACCCGTCGGGACATTAGCAATCAGCCCCAGCATTTT. Translation: CASSTRRDISNQPQHF.

This clone was seen once. The CDR3, as DNA: TGTGCCAGCAGCTTAGGACTAGCGGGAGCAGATGAGCAGTTCTTC. Its protein product is CASSLGLAGADEQFF. The V and J genes are TRBV5-6 and TRBJ2-1; 13 nucleotides agree with TRBD2. The CDR3 is 15 residues long. CDR1 and CDR2 (germline): SGHDT, YYEEEE. Germline trimming cut 2 bases from V and 8 bases from J; bases unmatched to any gene: 4.

The V and J genes are TRBV2 and TRBJ2-3; D is unclear. The CDR3 length is 18 residues. Per the germline V gene, CDR1 is SNHLY and CDR2 is FYNNEI. V was shortened by 6 bases and J by 2 bases, with 24 bases between the two germline ends. CDR3 loop: CASRPLPDPRVNTDTQYF. The CDR3 DNA is TGTGCCAGCAGGCCCTTACCGGACCCGCGTGTCAACACAGATACGCAGTATTTT.

The rearrangement joins TRBV4-2 to TRBJ1-5, with D tentatively TRBD1 (5 bases). CDR3 size: 16 residues. V was clipped by 1 base and J by 2 bases, with 12 bases between them. Germline CDR1 LGHNA, CDR2 YNFKEQ. CDR3: CASSQAAWGGNQPQHF. The CDR3 DNA is TGTGCCAGCAGCCAAGCCGCGTGGGGGGGCAATCAGCCCCAGCATTTT.

The chain links TRBV28 to TRBJ1-5; D may be TRBD1 (5 bases). This CDR3 has 15 amino acids. V was pared by 7 bases and J by 4 bases, with 17 bases between. From germline, CDR1 is MDHEN and CDR2 SYDVKM. CDR3 region: CASIPTGGGNQPQHF. The CDR3 DNA sequence: TGTGCCAGCATTCCGACTGGGGGGGGGAATCAGCCCCAGCATTTT.

The chain joins TRBV9 to TRBJ2-1, with 8 nucleotides matching TRBD2. Germline assignment: CDR1 SGDLS and CDR2 YYNGEE. The junction had 5 bases not matched to a gene; V was cut back by 3 bases and J by 3 bases. This CDR3 contains 15 residues. Here the CDR3 DNA reads TGTGCCAGCAGCGAAGCGGGAGATATCTACAATGAGCAGTTCTTC. Its translation: CASSEAGDIYNEQFF.

The rearrangement links TRBV4-1 to TRBJ2-4, with TRBD2 matching over 9 bases. The germline gives CDR1 MGHRA, CDR2 YSYEKL. J lost 0 bases, V lost 2 bases, and 5 bases had no gene match. This CDR3 is built from 17 residues. The CDR3 loop reads CASSQTSTSGAKNIQYF. CDR3 nucleotide sequence: TGCGCCAGCAGCCAAACCTCGACTAGCGGAGCCAAAAACATTCAGTACTTC.

This sequence joins TRBV10-3 and TRBJ2-7; 8 bases map to TRBD1. The CDR3 has 15 residues. The J segment lost 2 bases and the V segment lost 2 bases, leaving 5 bases of the junction unmatched. Looked up from germline, CDR1 is ENHRY and CDR2 is SYGVKD. In DNA form, the CDR3 reads TGTGCCATCAGTGAGAGGACAGGGAGGACCTACGAGCAGTACTTC. Translated: CAISERTGRTYEQYF.

This chain uses TRBV9 with TRBJ1-3; D may be TRBD1 (5 bases). Between the trimmed V and J ends, which lost 0 bases and 2 bases, there was a span of 18 bases. CDR3 length: 18 residues. The germline gives CDR1 SGDLS, CDR2 YYNGEE. CDR3 coding DNA: TGTGCCAGCAGCGTAGCTTTAACGGGGCTGAGTCCTGGAAACACCATATATTTT. As protein: CASSVALTGLSPGNTIYF.

This chain uses TRBV5-6 with TRBJ1-3, with D unresolved. V lost 3 bases to trimming and J lost 4 bases, with 2 bases between them. The CDR3 is 11 residues long. CDR1 SGHDT and CDR2 YYEEEE come from the germline V gene. The CDR3 loop reads CASSSGNTIYF. CDR3 nucleotides: TGTGCCAGCAGCTCGGGAAACACCATATATTTT.

V and J are TRBV6-5 and TRBJ2-5; D is unresolved. This CDR3 is built from 15 residues. CDR1 and CDR2 from the germline V gene are MNHEY and SVGAGI. The germline V and J ends were trimmed by 1 base and 1 base, with 10 bases remaining between them. The chain's CDR3 is CASSYLGGSQETQYF. The DNA of the CDR3 is TGTGCCAGCAGTTACTTGGGCGGCAGCCAAGAGACCCAGTACTTC.

The chain employs TRBV27 and TRBJ2-1; 7 positions match TRBD1. Germline V gene lookup returns CDR1 MNHEY and CDR2 SMNVEV (reference sequence). The CDR3 is made up of 12 amino acids. With V trimmed by 6 bases and J by 9 bases, 5 bases remained unmatched. In DNA, the CDR3 is TGTGCCAGCAGCGCGACAGGGCTTGAGCAGTTCTTC. Residues: CASSATGLEQFF.

V and J are TRBV6-1 and TRBJ1-1; D remains ambiguous. Germline CDR1 is MNHNS and CDR2 is SASEGT. With 3 bases removed from V and 4 bases from J, the gap between germline ends came to 12 bases. The CDR3 covers 14 residues. CDR3 in amino acids: CASSEFKSTTEAFF. As DNA, the CDR3 is TGTGCCAGCAGTGAGTTCAAATCGACCACTGAAGCTTTCTTT.